The rows below give T cell receptor beta chains drawn from one sample of a study of vaccination effects on CD4 cells after COVID-19. These TCRs are of unknown antigen specificity. The data were produced by immunoSEQ multiplex PCR, yet TCRdb's version contains in-frame clones alone and is incomplete. Here the sample spans approximately 15,000 clones, around 79% being singletons. Sequences were derived from CD4+ T cells from PBMCs cultured with HCoV-NL63 spike peptides, sampled after COVID-19 vaccination. The receptors here all came from a human donor who had a prior SARS-CoV-2 infection. Each CDR3 is given with its conserved first and last residue. Fields, in order: CDR3 length, V gene, J gene, CDR3 protein.

len: 16
v_gene: TRBV5-4
j_gene: TRBJ1-4
CDR3aa: CASSRDGGSTREKLFF

len: 16
v_gene: TRBV7-2
j_gene: TRBJ2-1
CDR3aa: CASRPGRTSAYNEQFF

len: 11
v_gene: TRBV20-1
j_gene: TRBJ2-3
CDR3aa: CSASPTDTQYF

len: 13
v_gene: TRBV5-1
j_gene: TRBJ1-2
CDR3aa: CASSQGTGYGYTF

len: 16
v_gene: TRBV18
j_gene: TRBJ2-5
CDR3aa: CASSRGVSGTQETQYF

len: 15
v_gene: TRBV4-2
j_gene: TRBJ2-5
CDR3aa: CASSESWGGQETQYF

len: 17
v_gene: TRBV19
j_gene: TRBJ2-7
CDR3aa: CASSIQGRTSSVYEQYF

len: 13
v_gene: TRBV15
j_gene: TRBJ1-5
CDR3aa: CATSRGRGQPQHF

len: 13
v_gene: TRBV11-2
j_gene: TRBJ2-7
CDR3aa: CASSFGLSYEQYF

len: 14
v_gene: TRBV3-1/TRBV3-2
j_gene: TRBJ2-6
CDR3aa: CASSHRGVINVLTF

len: 17
v_gene: TRBV27
j_gene: TRBJ1-6
CDR3aa: CASSLRRTTRQGSPLHF

len: 16
v_gene: TRBV20-1
j_gene: TRBJ2-1
CDR3aa: CSASTTLRGLYNEQFF

len: 15
v_gene: TRBV27
j_gene: TRBJ2-1
CDR3aa: CASSLRAGGRGEQFF

len: 12
v_gene: TRBV6-2/TRBV6-3
j_gene: TRBJ2-1
CDR3aa: CASSSQWNEQFF

len: 13
v_gene: TRBV5-1
j_gene: TRBJ2-5
CDR3aa: CASSLLRLETQYF

len: 17
v_gene: TRBV20-1
j_gene: TRBJ2-7
CDR3aa: CSASLELAGGTSYEQYF

len: 17
v_gene: TRBV28
j_gene: TRBJ1-5
CDR3aa: CASSLRPGQGSRQPQHF

len: 17
v_gene: TRBV6-2/TRBV6-3
j_gene: TRBJ2-1
CDR3aa: CASSPGLAGGRPPEQFF

len: 15
v_gene: TRBV5-1
j_gene: TRBJ1-3
CDR3aa: CASSRGGVEGNTIYF

len: 14
v_gene: TRBV6-4
j_gene: TRBJ2-3
CDR3aa: CASSDSGDTDTQYF

len: 15
v_gene: TRBV19
j_gene: TRBJ2-6
CDR3aa: CASSMFSAGANVLTF